The present T cell receptor beta chain was sequenced within a study of somatic mutations in cytotoxic T cells in rheumatoid arthritis. As for the study in general: Prior to any treatment and right after diagnosis, patient blood (less than 34 ml EDTA) was drawn. Among the T-cell populations stained with V beta antibodies, some were separated by flow sorting at nearly 100% purity, including V beta1+ cells whose TCRB was sequenced.

Assay: immunoSEQ multiplex PCR; the TCRdb copy retains only in-frame clones and omits some. The profile shows around 7,000 clones, 75% to 90% of them singletons. Notes on this clone: Its matching antigen is unknown.

The CDR3 extends over 16 amino acids. With V trimmed by 4 bases and J by 3 bases, 4 bases remained unmatched. In germline, CDR1 is PRHDT, CDR2 FYEKMQ (reference sequence). Findings of the study overall: With advancing age, CD8+ clonality climbed in rheumatoid arthritis patients but did not rise in healthy controls. Comparison of CD8+ T-cell clonality between rheumatoid arthritis patients and age-matched healthy controls yielded no significant difference.

Material for sequencing was CD8+ T cells sorted from blood. The chain is built from TRBV13 and TRBJ2-3, with 13 bases that match TRBD2. The TCR sequence derives from a woman aged 70-85 years with rheumatoid arthritis. CDR3 loop: CASSSRTSGGTDTQYF. DNA of the CDR3: TGTGCCAGCAGCTCCCGGACTAGCGGGGGTACAGATACGCAGTATTTT.